This T cell receptor beta chain was documented in a study of blood T cells in healthy people across ages. Regarding the study as a whole: Total diversity from one million sequenced T cells was likely underestimated. Donor CMV status was unknown, possibly confounding expanded clonotype changes.

This clonotype was recorded a few times. Its antigen is still unknown. Using a J-beta primer mix together with a sample-barcoded 5' primer, a second PCR was run for roughly 6 to 12 cycles. With 12 random nucleotides, a template-switch adaptor tagged each individual cDNA molecule. Using its own MiXCR run on the 5' RACE reads, TCRdb lists one record per CDR3 protein. This table holds about 1.4 million distinct CDR3 sequences, around 59% found once. The ends were cut back, 9 bases at V and 0 bases at J, with 8 bases in the middle. The CDR3 totals 12 residues. CDR1 is SGHVS, CDR2 FQNEAQ, per germline. The sequencing input was blood. The receptor's source is a man younger than 35 in good health. The chain uses TRBV7-8 and TRBJ2-5; perhaps TRBD2 as D (5 bases). CDR3 sequence: CASTGDQETQYF. CDR3 in DNA: TGTGCCAGTACCGGGGACCAAGAGACCCAGTACTTC.